This T cell receptor (beta chain) originates from a study of shared clonotypes between healthy human individuals. Points from the study as a whole: It was the non-shared clonotypes that had lower generation probabilities than clonotypes shared by all four donors. Shared across a few donors were about 4.6% of the naive CD4 clonotypes. Even with large depth, rarefaction showed that sorted-subset sequencing was incomplete.

Remarks on this clone: Its antigen is still unknown.

Free of recent acute infections or vaccinations, the donors were healthy HIV-negative adults. Using immunoSEQ multiplex PCR, the repertoire was profiled, and TCRdb retains in-frame clones only, with some absent. The sample carries 600,000 to 700,000 clones, 73% recorded once. This sequence originates from a woman younger than 45 in good health. The source material was memory CD4+ T cells sorted from blood. As for subset: CD45RA-negative fraction.

The chain's CDR3 is CASSWTSGSPYTGELFF. The CDR3 DNA is TGCGCCAGCAGCTGGACTAGCGGGAGCCCCTACACCGGGGAGCTGTTTTTT. The chain recombines TRBV5-1 with TRBJ2-2; 13 bases match TRBD2. This CDR3 region has 17 residues. CDR1 and CDR2 (germline): SGHRS, YFSETQ. Trimming cost V 3 bases and J 3 bases; bases outside gene matches: 5.